These 23 T cell receptor beta chains came from one sample sequenced in a study of cytomegalovirus exposure and HLA in healthy donors (dated 2017 in TCRdb). The method was the immunoSEQ multiplex PCR assay. TCRdb took over this immuneACCESS table, retaining in-frame rearrangements with V and J assigned. Such tables are incomplete; in checked studies, under half of the missing clones stem from an unresolved V gene, and the remainder is unexplained. The sample table records over 200,000 clones; about nine tenths of these occur just once. The ten largest clonotypes hold 2% to 2.5% of the sample. The sequenced sample was PBMCs. Source of these receptors: a woman between 18 and 29 years old in good health and CMV-seropositive.

The chain is built from TRBV5-4 and TRBJ2-7; 7 nucleotides agree with TRBD2. The V gene end was trimmed by 6 bases and the J gene end by 0 bases; junction bases not matched to a gene: 12. Germline V gene data show CDR1 as SGHNT and CDR2 as YYREEE (reference sequence). There are 16 residues in the CDR3. CDR3 in DNA: TGTGCCAGCACCCTTTCACTAGCGTCAAGCTCCTACGAGCAGTACTTC. Translated: CASTLSLASSSYEQYF.

This clone has only one observation. The rearrangement uses TRBV28 and TRBJ1-5; TRBD1 might be the D (6 bases). Germline V gene lookup returns CDR1 MDHEN and CDR2 SYDVKM. The CDR3 extends over 15 amino acids. Trimming took off 8 bases at V and 3 bases at J, with 17 bases between the two ends. The CDR3 DNA reads as TGTGCCAGCCCTCCCCCGGGACAATACAATCAGCCCCAGCATTTT. It encodes CASPPPGQYNQPQHF.

The chain employs TRBV5-1 and TRBJ1-3; 7 bases match TRBD1. Germline CDR1 SGHRS, CDR2 YFSETQ. Losses at the gene ends were 5 bases for V and 5 bases for J; bases not matched to a gene: 4. This CDR3 is 13 amino acids long. The CDR3: CASRPQGRNTIYF. CDR3 coding DNA: TGCGCCAGCAGACCACAGGGGCGAAACACCATATATTTT.

The chain couples TRBV6-5 to TRBJ2-7, with D hard to call. Trimming removed 2 bases at V and 4 bases at J, with 3 bases between. The CDR3 covers 11 residues. Germline CDR1 is MNHEY and CDR2 is SVGAGI. CDR3 amino acids: CASSYLYEQYF. The CDR3 DNA reads TGTGCCAGCAGTTACCTTTACGAGCAGTACTTC.

The genes are TRBV7-2 and TRBJ2-7; TRBD2 aligns across 7 bases. Looked up from germline, CDR1 is SGHTA and CDR2 is FQGNSA. The CDR3 is 18 amino acids. V lost 3 bases, J lost 2 bases, and 16 bases stayed unmatched. In nucleotides, the CDR3 is TGTGCCAGCAGCTTTCGCTCCCAGTCCGGACTAGGAACCTACGAGCAGTACTTC. It translates to CASSFRSQSGLGTYEQYF.

V gene TRBV6-4 combines with J gene TRBJ2-3; 8 bases fit TRBD2. Germline trimming cut 2 bases from V and 0 bases from J; bases unmatched to any gene: 4. This CDR3 has 16 residues. Per germline, CDR1 MRHNA and CDR2 SNTAGT. The CDR3 nucleotides read TGTGCCAGCAGTGACATCCAGCGGGGGAGCACAGATACGCAGTATTTT. Protein product: CASSDIQRGSTDTQYF.

This clone is a singleton in its sample. The chain employs TRBV28 and TRBJ1-3; TRBD1 is a possible D gene (6 bases). V shed 4 bases and J shed 0 bases, with 25 bases lying between them. Germline V gene lookup returns CDR1 MDHEN and CDR2 SYDVKM. This CDR3 spans 20 amino acids. The CDR3 sequence is CASSSLKPGHSFSSGNTIYF. CDR3 sequence (DNA): TGTGCCAGCAGTTCACTTAAACCGGGACACAGCTTCAGCTCTGGAAACACCATATATTTT.

This rearrangement joins TRBV29-1 to TRBJ2-7, with 13 bases aligning to TRBD2. Trimming took 1 base from V and 4 from J; bases not matched to a gene: 1. Germline V gene lookup returns CDR1 SQVTM and CDR2 ANQGSEA. CDR3 size: 14 residues. CDR3 in amino acids: CSVEGTSGSYEQYF. In DNA form, the CDR3 reads TGCAGCGTTGAAGGGACTAGCGGGAGTTACGAGCAGTACTTC.

The table lists this clone with a count of one. This chain connects TRBV14 to TRBJ2-1; 7 bases align to TRBD2. V gave up 4 bases and J gave up 4 bases; unmatched junction bases: 7. This CDR3 is 15 amino acids long. CDR1 is SGHDN, CDR2 FVKESK, per germline. In DNA form, the CDR3 reads TGTGCCAGCAGCCTATCGGGAGGCAGATACAATGAGCAGTTCTTC. Translating it yields CASSLSGGRYNEQFF.

The chain recombines TRBV18 with TRBJ2-5, with D hard to call. Germline V gene lookup returns CDR1 KGHSH and CDR2 LQKENI. V was trimmed by 5 bases and J by 2 bases, leaving 3 bases between them. This CDR3 contains 11 residues. The CDR3 region is CASSSQETQYF. Here the CDR3 DNA reads TGTGCCAGCTCATCACAAGAGACCCAGTACTTC.

The CDR3 DNA is TGTGCCAGCAGTGAACTGGACGGAGGGAACTATGGCTACACCTTC. Amino acids: CASSELDGGNYGYTF. The chain recombines TRBV6-1 with TRBJ1-2; no definite D call. The CDR3 has 15 residues. Trimming removed 2 bases from V and 2 bases from J, with 12 bases in between. Germline V lookup: CDR1 MNHNS, CDR2 SASEGT.

This clone was observed a single time. V and J are TRBV18 and TRBJ1-1, with D unclear. The ends were cut back, 2 bases at V and 2 bases at J, with 9 bases in the middle. CDR3 length: 14 residues. CDR1 KGHSH and CDR2 LQKENI come from the germline V gene. CDR3 sequence reads: CASSPEDLNTEAFF. The DNA for the CDR3 is TGTGCCAGCTCACCAGAGGATCTCAACACTGAAGCTTTCTTT. The whole variable domain, filled in from reference TRBV18 and TRBJ1-1, reads NAGVMQNPRHLVRRRGQEARLRCSPMKGHSHVYWYRQLPEEGLKFMVYLQKENIIDESGMPKERFSAEFPKEGPSILRIQQVVRGDSAAYFCASSPEDLNTEAFFGQGTRLTVV.

The chain joins TRBV28 to TRBJ1-3; no reliable D call. V gave up 2 bases and J gave up 0 bases, with 5 bases separating them. CDR1 is MDHEN and CDR2 is SYDVKM in the germline V gene. The CDR3 is 14 amino acids. CDR3: CASSLINSGNTIYF. In nucleotides, the CDR3 is TGTGCCAGCAGTTTAATCAACTCTGGAAACACCATATATTTT.

J is TRBJ2-1 and V is TRBV27; the D gene is possibly TRBD2 (5 bases). Trimming cost V 2 bases and J 3 bases, with 11 bases left between them. From germline, CDR1 is MNHEY and CDR2 SMNVEV (reference sequence). The CDR3 extends over 15 amino acids. In DNA form, the CDR3 reads TGTGCCAGCAGTTTAAGGGTCGGGGTCTACAATGAGCAGTTCTTC. This translates into CASSLRVGVYNEQFF.

The rearrangement joins TRBV5-1 to TRBJ2-3, with 7 nucleotides matching TRBD2. With V trimmed by 7 bases and J by 1 base, 9 bases remained unmatched. CDR1 and CDR2 (germline): SGHRS, YFSETQ. The CDR3 consists of 15 residues. In DNA, the CDR3 is TGCGCCAGCCGAGTGAGCACTAGCGGCACAGATACGCAGTATTTT. It codes for CASRVSTSGTDTQYF.

The chain uses TRBV29-1 and TRBJ2-1, with 14 bases that match TRBD2. The J segment lost 5 bases and the V segment lost 5 bases, leaving 11 bases of the junction unmatched. Germline lookup yields CDR1 SQVTM and CDR2 ANQGSEA. CDR3 size: 17 residues. The CDR3 region is CSVFPGLAGVGDNEQFF. In DNA, the CDR3 is TGCAGCGTTTTTCCGGGACTAGCGGGAGTAGGGGACAATGAGCAGTTCTTC.

V usage is TRBV9 and J usage is TRBJ1-3; possibly TRBD1 for D (5 bases). This CDR3 has 14 amino acids. Trimming stripped 4 bases from V and 4 bases from J, with 12 bases between. Germline CDR1 SGDLS, CDR2 YYNGEE. CDR3 DNA sequence: TGTGCCAGCAGCCCCCAGGGATGGGGAAACACCATATATTTT. It specifies CASSPQGWGNTIYF.

The chain has TRBV27 and TRBJ1-5; 9 positions agree with TRBD1. V trimming: 5 bases; J trimming: 4 bases; junction bases outside the gene matches: 3. CDR3 size: 14 residues. Germline V gives CDR1 MNHEY, CDR2 SMNVEV (reference sequence). The CDR3 spells CASSLGTGNQPQHF. Written as DNA, the CDR3 is TGTGCCAGCAGTCTGGGGACAGGGAATCAGCCCCAGCATTTT.

The gene calls are TRBV9 and TRBJ2-1; no reliable D call. V shed 1 base and J shed 2 bases, with 7 bases lying between them. Germline V CDR1 and CDR2: SGDLS, YYNGEE. The CDR3 covers 14 residues. For the CDR3, the DNA is TGTGCCAGCAGCGTACTAGAAACCTACAATGAGCAGTTCTTC. This codes for CASSVLETYNEQFF.

The rearrangement uses TRBV11-2 and TRBJ1-2, with TRBD1 identical over 9 bases. Germline V gene sequence: CDR1 SGHAT, CDR2 FQNNGV. The CDR3 spans 15 residues. Trimming took 0 bases from V and 5 from J; bases not matched to a gene: 4. CDR3 nucleotides: TGTGCCAGCAGCTTAGATCGAGGGACAGGGTATGGCTACACCTTC. It specifies CASSLDRGTGYGYTF.

The chain recombines TRBV6-5 with TRBJ1-2; D gene unclear. The CDR3 is 15 amino acids. Germline loops: CDR1 MNHEY, CDR2 SVGAGI. The ends were cut back, 0 bases at V and 4 bases at J, with 12 bases in the middle. The CDR3: CASSYSPGQSYGYTF. CDR3 bases: TGTGCCAGCAGTTACTCACCTGGGCAGTCCTATGGCTACACCTTC.

Only one count was recorded for this clone. The V call is TRBV12-5, the J call TRBJ2-1; TRBD1 aligns across 9 bases. The CDR3 is 15 residues long. Per the germline V gene, CDR1 is LGHNT and CDR2 is FRNRAP. V trimming: 6 bases; J trimming: 8 bases; junction bases outside the gene matches: 11. The CDR3 DNA follows: TGTGCTAGTGGAGGCCCCGGACAGGGGAGGCATGAGCAGTTCTTC. Translated: CASGGPGQGRHEQFF.

The CDR3 coding sequence is TGTGCCAGCAGTCTAAGTCTAGCGGCGGCGAGCTCCTACGAGCAGTACTTC. Protein sequence: CASSLSLAAASSYEQYF. The rearrangement links TRBV28 to TRBJ2-7, with 7 bases matching TRBD2. Germline V gene sequence: CDR1 MDHEN, CDR2 SYDVKM. V trimming: 5 bases; J trimming: 0 bases; junction bases outside the gene matches: 13. There are 17 residues in the CDR3.